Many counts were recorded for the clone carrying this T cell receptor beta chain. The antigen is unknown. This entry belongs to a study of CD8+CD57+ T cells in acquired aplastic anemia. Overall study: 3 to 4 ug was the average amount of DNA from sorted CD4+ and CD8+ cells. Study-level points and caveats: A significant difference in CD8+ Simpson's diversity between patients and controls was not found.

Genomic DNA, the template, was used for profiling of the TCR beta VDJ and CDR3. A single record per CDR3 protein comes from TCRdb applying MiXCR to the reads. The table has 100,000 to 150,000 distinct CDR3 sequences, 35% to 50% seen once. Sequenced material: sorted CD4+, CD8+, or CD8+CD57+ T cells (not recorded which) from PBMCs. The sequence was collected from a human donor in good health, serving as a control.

Here the CDR3 reads CASSVELTSYEQYF. For the CDR3, the DNA is TGTGCCAGCAGCGTAGAACTGACCTCCTACGAGCAGTACTTC. This chain connects TRBV9 to TRBJ2-7; D uncertain. This CDR3 contains 14 residues. V lost 0 bases and J 0 bases, leaving 7 bases between the germline ends. CDR1 and CDR2 from the germline V gene are SGDLS and YYNGEE.